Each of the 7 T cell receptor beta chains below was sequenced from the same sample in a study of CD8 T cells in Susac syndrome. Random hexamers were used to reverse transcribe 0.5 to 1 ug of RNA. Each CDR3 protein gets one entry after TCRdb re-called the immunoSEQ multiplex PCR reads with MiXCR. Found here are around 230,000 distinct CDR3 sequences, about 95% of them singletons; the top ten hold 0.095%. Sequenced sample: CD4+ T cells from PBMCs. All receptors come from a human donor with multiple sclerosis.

CDR3 loop: CASSASGSQETQYF. The CDR3 DNA is TGTGCCAGCAGCGCCAGCGGGAGCCAAGAGACCCAGTACTTC. The chain is built from TRBV14 and TRBJ2-5, with 8 bases aligning to TRBD2. The junction had 3 bases not matched to a gene; V was cut back by 5 bases and J by 1 base. Germline V gene data show CDR1 as SGHDN and CDR2 as FVKESK. The CDR3 has 14 amino acids.

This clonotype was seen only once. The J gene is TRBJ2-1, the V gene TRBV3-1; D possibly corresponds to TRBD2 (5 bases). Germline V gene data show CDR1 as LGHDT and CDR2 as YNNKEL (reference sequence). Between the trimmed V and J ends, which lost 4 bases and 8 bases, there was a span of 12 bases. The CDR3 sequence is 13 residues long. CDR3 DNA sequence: TGTGCCAGCAGCCCGGACTTACCTTATGAGCAGTTCTTC. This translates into CASSPDLPYEQFF.

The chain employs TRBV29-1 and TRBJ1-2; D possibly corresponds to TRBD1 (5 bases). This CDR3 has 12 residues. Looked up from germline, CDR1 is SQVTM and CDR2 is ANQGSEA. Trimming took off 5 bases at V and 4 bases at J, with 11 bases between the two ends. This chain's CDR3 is CSVSNRTYGYTF. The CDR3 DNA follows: TGCAGCGTTTCGAACAGGACCTATGGCTACACCTTC.

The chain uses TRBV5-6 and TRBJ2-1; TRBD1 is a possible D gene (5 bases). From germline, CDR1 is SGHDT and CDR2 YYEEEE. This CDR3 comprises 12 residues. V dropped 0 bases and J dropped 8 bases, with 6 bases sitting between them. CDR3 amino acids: CASSLEGHEQFF. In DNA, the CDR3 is TGTGCCAGCAGCTTGGAGGGGCATGAGCAGTTCTTC.

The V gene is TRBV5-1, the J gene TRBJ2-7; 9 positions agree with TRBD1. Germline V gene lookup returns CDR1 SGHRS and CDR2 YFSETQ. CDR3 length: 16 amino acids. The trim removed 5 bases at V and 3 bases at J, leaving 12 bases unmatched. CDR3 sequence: CASRLAGTGILYEQYF. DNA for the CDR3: TGCGCCAGCAGGTTAGCCGGGACAGGGATCCTCTACGAGCAGTACTTC.

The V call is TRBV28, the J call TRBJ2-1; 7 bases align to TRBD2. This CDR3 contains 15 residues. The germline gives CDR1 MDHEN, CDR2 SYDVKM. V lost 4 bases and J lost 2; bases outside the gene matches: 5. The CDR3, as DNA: TGTGCCAGCAGTTCACTAGCGCCTACCTACAATGAGCAGTTCTTC. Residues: CASSSLAPTYNEQFF.

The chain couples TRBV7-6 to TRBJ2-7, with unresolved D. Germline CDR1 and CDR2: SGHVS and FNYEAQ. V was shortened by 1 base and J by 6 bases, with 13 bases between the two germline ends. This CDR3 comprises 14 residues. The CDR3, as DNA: TGTGCCAGCAGCTTAGATGCTTTGACGGGCGAGCAGTACTTC. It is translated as CASSLDALTGEQYF.